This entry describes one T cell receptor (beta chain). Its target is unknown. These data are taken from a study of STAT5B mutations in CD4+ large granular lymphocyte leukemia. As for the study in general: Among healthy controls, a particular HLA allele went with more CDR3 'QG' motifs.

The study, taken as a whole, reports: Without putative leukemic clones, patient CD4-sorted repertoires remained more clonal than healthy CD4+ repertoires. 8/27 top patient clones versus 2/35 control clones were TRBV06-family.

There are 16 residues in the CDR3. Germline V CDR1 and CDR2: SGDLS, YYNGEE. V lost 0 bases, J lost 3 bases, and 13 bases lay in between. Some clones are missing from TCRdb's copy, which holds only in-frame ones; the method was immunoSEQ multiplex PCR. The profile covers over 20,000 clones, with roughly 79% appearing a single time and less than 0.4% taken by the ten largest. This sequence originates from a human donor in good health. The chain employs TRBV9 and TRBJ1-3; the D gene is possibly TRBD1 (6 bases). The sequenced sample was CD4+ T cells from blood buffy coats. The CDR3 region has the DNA TGTGCCAGCAGCGTAGGGGTCTTGGGACATGGAAACACCATATATTTT. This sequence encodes CASSVGVLGHGNTIYF.